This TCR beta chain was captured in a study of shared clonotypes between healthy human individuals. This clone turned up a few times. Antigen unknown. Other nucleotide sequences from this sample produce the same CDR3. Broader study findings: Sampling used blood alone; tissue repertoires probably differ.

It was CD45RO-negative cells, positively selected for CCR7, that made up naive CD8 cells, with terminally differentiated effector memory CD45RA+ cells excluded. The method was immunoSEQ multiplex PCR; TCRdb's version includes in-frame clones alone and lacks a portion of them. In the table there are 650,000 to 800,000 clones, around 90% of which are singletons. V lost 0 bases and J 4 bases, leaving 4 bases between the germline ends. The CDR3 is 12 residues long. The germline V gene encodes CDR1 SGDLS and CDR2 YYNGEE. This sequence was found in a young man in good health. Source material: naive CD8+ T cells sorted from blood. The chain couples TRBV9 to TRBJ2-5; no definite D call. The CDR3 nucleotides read TGTGCCAGCAGCGTAGGAGGAGAGACCCAGTACTTC. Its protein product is CASSVGGETQYF.